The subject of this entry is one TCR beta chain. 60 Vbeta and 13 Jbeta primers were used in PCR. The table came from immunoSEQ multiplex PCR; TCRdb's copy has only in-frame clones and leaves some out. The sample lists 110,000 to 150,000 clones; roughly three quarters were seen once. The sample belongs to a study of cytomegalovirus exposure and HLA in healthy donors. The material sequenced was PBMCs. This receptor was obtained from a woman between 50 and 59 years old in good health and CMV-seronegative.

Written as DNA, the CDR3 is TGTGCCAGCAGTGAAAGGGACAGGGGCAATCCCTATGGCTACACCTTC. Amino acid sequence: CASSERDRGNPYGYTF. This chain connects TRBV6-1 to TRBJ1-2; 10 nucleotides match TRBD1. CDR1 MNHNS and CDR2 SASEGT come from the germline V gene. Trimming removed 2 bases from V and 4 bases from J; junction bases left unmatched: 7. The CDR3 runs 16 residues.